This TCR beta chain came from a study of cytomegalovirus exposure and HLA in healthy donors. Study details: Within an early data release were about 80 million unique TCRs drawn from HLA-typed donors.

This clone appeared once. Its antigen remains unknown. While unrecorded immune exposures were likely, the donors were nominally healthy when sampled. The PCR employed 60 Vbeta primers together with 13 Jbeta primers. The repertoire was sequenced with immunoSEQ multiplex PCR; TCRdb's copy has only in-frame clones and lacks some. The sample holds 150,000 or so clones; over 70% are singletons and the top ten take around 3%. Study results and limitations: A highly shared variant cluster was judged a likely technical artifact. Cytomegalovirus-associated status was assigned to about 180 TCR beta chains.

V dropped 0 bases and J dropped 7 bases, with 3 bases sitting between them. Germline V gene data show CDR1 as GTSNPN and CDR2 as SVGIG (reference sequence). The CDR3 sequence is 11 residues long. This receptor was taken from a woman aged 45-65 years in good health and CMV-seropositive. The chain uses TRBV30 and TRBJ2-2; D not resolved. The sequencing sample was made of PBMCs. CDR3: CAWSVGGELFF. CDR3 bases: TGTGCCTGGAGTGTCGGCGGGGAGCTGTTTTTT.